This TCR beta chain is from a study of Ad26.COV2.S vaccination and SARS-CoV-2 variants. Across the study: Trial arm assignment for the donor was COV1001 Ad26.COV2.S. Administration of Ad26.COV2.S was intramuscular, either once or twice 56 days apart.

The protocol was immunoSEQ multiplex PCR, while the TCRdb copy is restricted to in-frame clones and leaves out a portion. The sample has roughly 320,000 clones, 70% to 90% seen once; the top ten hold around 2%. This sample's treatment: around 19 received Ad26.COV2.S at low or high dose, single or two shots; about 5 received placebo; per-sample allocation not given. Sampling occurred on day 63 after the first vaccine or placebo injection. Germline values: CDR1 LGHNT, CDR2 FRNRAP. The V gene lost 5 bases and the J gene lost 2 bases, with 16 bases spanning the gap. CDR3 length: 16 amino acids. This TCR was recovered from a person aged 18-65 years who received the Ad26.COV2.S COVID-19 vaccine or a placebo. This rearrangement joins TRBV12-5 to TRBJ1-3; D is ambiguous. The sample in question was peripheral blood, obtained in a trial of Ad26.COV2.S vaccine versus placebo. The CDR3 sequence is CASGPKIRGAGNTIYF. CDR3 sequence (DNA): TGTGCTAGTGGTCCCAAGATTAGAGGCGCTGGAAACACCATATATTTT.